The 29 T cell receptor beta chains given below trace back to one sample, sequenced in a study of identical twins. TCRdb fed the 5' RACE reads into MiXCR, producing one record per CDR3 protein. The sample consists of 430,000 or so distinct CDR3 sequences, about 24% of them appearing once. The sample was also linked to a second study, of T cells expressing NK-cell markers.

What was sequenced was CD4+ T cells sorted from blood. Receptor source: a woman aged 18-29 years in good health.

This clonotype has only a few counts. The chain employs TRBV24-1 and TRBJ2-3; 8 nucleotides match TRBD2. This CDR3 is built from 17 residues. J lost 2 bases, V lost 3 bases, and 9 bases had no gene match. From germline, CDR1 is KGHDR and CDR2 SFDVKD. CDR3 in amino acids: CATSDGGAGENTDTQYF. The DNA for the CDR3 is TGTGCCACCAGTGATGGGGGAGCGGGGGAAAACACAGATACGCAGTATTTT.

This clonotype was picked up one time. For the CDR3, the DNA is TGCGCCAGCAGCTTGCCCAAGCGCGTACTAGGCGATGAGCAGTTCTTC. Protein product: CASSLPKRVLGDEQFF. The rearrangement links TRBV5-1 to TRBJ2-1, with D possibly matching TRBD2 (5 bases). Germline CDR1 and CDR2: SGHRS and YFSETQ. V lost 1 base to trimming and J lost 8 bases, with 19 bases between them. There are 16 residues in the CDR3.

This clonotype appeared a few times. This sequence joins TRBV7-9 and TRBJ2-7; D is possibly TRBD1 or TRBD2 (5 bases each). The CDR3 has 14 amino acids. Germline CDR1 is SEHNR and CDR2 is FQNEAQ (reference sequence). V was clipped by 5 bases and J by 2 bases, with 13 bases between them. The CDR3 coding sequence is TGTGCCAGCAGCATTGGGACGGATCCCTACGAGCAGTACTTC. Translation gives CASSIGTDPYEQYF. Supplemented by reference TRBV7-9 and TRBJ2-7, the full variable domain reads DTGVSQNPRHKITKRGQNVTFRCDPISEHNRLYWYRQTLGQGPEFLTYFQNEAQLEKSRLLSDRFSAERPKGSFSTLEIQRTEQGDSAMYLCASSIGTDPYEQYFGPGTRLTVT.

The J gene is TRBJ2-1, the V gene TRBV7-6, with TRBD2 matching over 8 bases. V shed 6 bases, J shed 0 bases, and the junction held 10 bases outside the gene matches. The CDR3 totals 17 residues. The germline CDR1 and CDR2 sequences are SGHVS and FNYEAQ. The CDR3 DNA sequence: TGTGCCAGCAGTGCACGCCAGCGGGAGAGCTCCTACAATGAGCAGTTCTTC. Translation: CASSARQRESSYNEQFF.

J is TRBJ1-1 and V is TRBV12-3 or TRBV12-4, with D possibly being TRBD1 (5 bases). The CDR3 is made up of 11 amino acids. V gave up 6 bases and J gave up 10 bases, with 12 bases separating them. As DNA, the CDR3 is TGTGCCAGCAGCCAGATCCAGGGAGCTTTCTTT. This codes for CASSQIQGAFF.

Many counts were recorded for this clonotype. CDR3 protein: CASSLEAYGYTF. For the CDR3, the DNA is TGTGCCAGCAGCTTAGAGGCCTATGGCTACACCTTC. The chain combines TRBV7-9 with TRBJ1-2; no definite D call. From germline, CDR1 is SEHNR and CDR2 FQNEAQ (reference sequence). The CDR3 is 12 amino acids. Deletions cut 1 base from V and 4 bases from J, with 4 bases between. Drawing the rest from reference TRBV7-9 and TRBJ1-2, the complete variable domain is DTGVSQNPRHKITKRGQNVTFRCDPISEHNRLYWYRQTLGQGPEFLTYFQNEAQLEKSRLLSDRFSAERPKGSFSTLEIQRTEQGDSAMYLCASSLEAYGYTFGSGTRLTVV.

In this sample, this clonotype turned up a few times. V usage is TRBV5-1 and J usage is TRBJ2-2; 7 bases match TRBD2. The CDR3 has 16 residues. CDR1 is SGHRS, CDR2 YFSETQ, per germline. The J segment lost 1 base and the V segment lost 4 bases, leaving 7 bases of the junction unmatched. The CDR3 coding sequence is TGCGCCAGCAGCCCGAGCGGGAAGCTGAACACCGGGGAGCTGTTTTTT. Residues: CASSPSGKLNTGELFF.

This chain connects TRBV4-3 to TRBJ2-7; unclear D gene. This CDR3 contains 11 residues. The ends were cut back, 2 bases at V and 6 bases at J, with 5 bases in the middle. The germline V gene encodes CDR1 LGHNA and CDR2 YSLEER. The CDR3 sequence: CASSQMGEQYF. DNA of the CDR3: TGCGCCAGCAGCCAAATGGGCGAGCAGTACTTC.

The chain links TRBV4-3 to TRBJ2-3, with 8 bases that match TRBD1. The germline V gene has CDR1 LGHNA and CDR2 YSLEER. V lost 1 base to trimming and J lost 4 bases; unmatched junction nucleotides: 13. The CDR3 runs 18 residues. This CDR3 is CASSQGIQGARGPDTQYF. As DNA, the CDR3 is TGCGCCAGCAGCCAAGGGATTCAGGGGGCGCGGGGTCCAGATACGCAGTATTTT.

As DNA, the CDR3 is TGTGCCAGCGGGAGACTAGCGAGACAAGAGACCCAGTACTTC. It codes for CASGRLARQETQYF. V usage is TRBV11-2 and J usage is TRBJ2-5, with 8 bases aligning to TRBD2. Trimming cost V 8 bases and J 2 bases; bases outside gene matches: 7. Germline CDR1 SGHAT, CDR2 FQNNGV. The CDR3 has 14 residues.

This clonotype was picked up a small number of times. The chain couples TRBV20-1 to TRBJ2-3; TRBD2 agrees at 12 bases. The germline V gene encodes CDR1 DFQATT and CDR2 SNEGSKA (reference sequence). CDR3 length: 16 residues. V lost 3 bases, J lost 0 bases, and 4 bases stayed unmatched. CDR3 sequence reads: CSASGLAGTSTDTQYF. CDR3 nucleotide sequence: TGCAGTGCTAGTGGACTAGCGGGAACAAGCACAGATACGCAGTATTTT.

The DNA for the CDR3 is TGTGCCAGCAGTCATGGACTAGCCGCCTACAATGAGCAGTTCTTC. It yields the protein CASSHGLAAYNEQFF. The rearrangement links TRBV7-8 to TRBJ2-1, with 8 bases fitting TRBD2. CDR1 and CDR2 from the germline V gene are SGHVS and FQNEAQ. V lost 6 bases, J lost 2 bases, and 6 bases stayed unmatched. There are 15 residues in the CDR3.

This clonotype was detected only a few times. V is TRBV7-2 and J is TRBJ2-3, with 12 positions matching TRBD1. CDR3 length equals 17 residues. Germline V gene lookup returns CDR1 SGHTA and CDR2 FQGNSA. The V and J ends lost 3 bases and 3 bases, in that order; junction bases with no gene match: 7. For the CDR3, the DNA is TGTGCCAGCAGCTTTCTGGGGACAGGGGGCCGAACAGATACGCAGTATTTT. This encodes CASSFLGTGGRTDTQYF.

This clonotype was counted only a few times. The genes are TRBV7-9 and TRBJ1-5; TRBD1 agrees at 7 bases. The J segment lost 2 bases and the V segment lost 2 bases, leaving 6 bases of the junction unmatched. CDR3 size: 16 residues. Germline CDR1 is SEHNR and CDR2 is FQNEAQ (reference sequence). Here the CDR3 DNA reads TGTGCCAGCAGCTTAACAGGGGTGAGCGGCAATCAGCCCCAGCATTTT. Protein sequence: CASSLTGVSGNQPQHF.

This chain uses TRBV20-1 with TRBJ1-1; D remains unclear. Germline V gene lookup returns CDR1 DFQATT and CDR2 SNEGSKA (reference sequence). V was clipped by 6 bases and J by 0 bases, with 8 bases between them. The CDR3 is 12 residues long. The CDR3 here is CSAPEMNTEAFF. In nucleotides, the CDR3 is TGCAGTGCCCCGGAAATGAACACTGAAGCTTTCTTT.

The chain carries TRBV30 and TRBJ2-7; 8 bases are a match to TRBD1. CDR1 and CDR2 (germline): GTSNPN, SVGIG (reference sequence). J was trimmed by 1 base and V by 4 bases; bases with no gene match: 3. This CDR3 spans 13 amino acids. In nucleotides, the CDR3 is TGTGCCTGGAAGAGACAGGGGTCCTACGAGCAGTACTTC. Translated: CAWKRQGSYEQYF.

The chain is built from TRBV7-9 and TRBJ1-1; maybe TRBD1 (5 bases). Trimming took off 5 bases at V and 0 bases at J, with 10 bases between the two ends. The length of the CDR3 is 14 residues. Per germline, CDR1 SEHNR and CDR2 FQNEAQ (reference sequence). The DNA of the CDR3 is TGTGCCAGCAGCGAAGGGGTCATGAACACTGAAGCTTTCTTT. This codes for CASSEGVMNTEAFF.

V usage is TRBV5-1 and J usage is TRBJ2-3; D unresolved. Germline values: CDR1 SGHRS, CDR2 YFSETQ. Trimming left V 0 bases short and J 5 bases short, with 7 bases between. There are 13 residues in the CDR3. CDR3 nucleotide sequence: TGCGCCAGCAGCTTGGGTGCAGAAGATACGCAGTATTTT. This sequence encodes CASSLGAEDTQYF.

The table lists this clonotype with a few counts. The CDR3: CASSPRLNKNTEAFF. CDR3 in DNA: TGTGCCAGCAGTCCGCGGCTCAACAAGAACACTGAAGCTTTCTTT. The chain uses TRBV27 and TRBJ1-1; no reliable D call. The CDR3 contains 15 residues. Germline CDR1 MNHEY, CDR2 SMNVEV (reference sequence). V gave up 5 bases and J gave up 1 base, with 14 bases separating them.

This clonotype was counted a few times. This chain links TRBV7-9 with TRBJ2-2, with TRBD1 matching 10 bases. J was trimmed by 6 bases and V by 2 bases; bases with no gene match: 9. CDR1 and CDR2 (germline): SEHNR, FQNEAQ (reference sequence). The CDR3 is 17 amino acids. The CDR3 loop reads CASSLFGTGEIAGELFF. CDR3 coding DNA: TGTGCCAGCAGCTTATTTGGGACAGGGGAAATCGCCGGGGAGCTGTTTTTT.

The chain uses TRBV5-1 and TRBJ2-7, with a weak D call TRBD1 (6 bases). Trimming stripped 0 bases from V and 3 bases from J, with 16 bases between. This CDR3 spans 16 amino acids. Germline-derived CDR1 and CDR2 are SGHRS and YFSETQ. CDR3 protein: CASSLAYTGLDYEQYF. CDR3 nucleotide sequence: TGCGCCAGCAGCTTGGCCTATACAGGGTTAGACTACGAGCAGTACTTC.

V gene TRBV20-1 combines with J gene TRBJ1-5; 7 bases match TRBD1. The CDR3 extends over 15 amino acids. The germline gives CDR1 DFQATT, CDR2 SNEGSKA (reference sequence). The ends lost 2 bases at V and 0 bases at J; junction bases unmatched: 4. This CDR3 is CSARSGTASNQPQHF. CDR3 in DNA: TGCAGTGCTAGATCCGGGACAGCTAGCAATCAGCCCCAGCATTTT.

This clonotype was found a few times. The chain is built from TRBV20-1 and TRBJ2-2; 10 nucleotides line up with TRBD1. V dropped 6 bases and J dropped 6; count of bases not matched to a gene: 7. This CDR3 region has 14 residues. The germline V gene encodes CDR1 DFQATT and CDR2 SNEGSKA (reference sequence). The CDR3 DNA follows: TGCAGTGCCTCGGGACAGGGGTATTCCGGGGAGCTGTTTTTT. This codes for CSASGQGYSGELFF.

V and J are TRBV20-1 and TRBJ2-1; possible D gene TRBD2, 7 bases. Per the germline V gene, CDR1 is DFQATT and CDR2 is SNEGSKA (reference sequence). The V and J ends lost 5 bases and 8 bases respectively, with 19 bases between them. The CDR3 is 14 amino acids. The CDR3 bases are TGCAGTGCTTCCCGGGCCGGGGGGCCCGATGAGCAGTTCTTC. This codes for CSASRAGGPDEQFF.

This clonotype was picked up a small number of times. The J gene is TRBJ1-2, the V gene TRBV5-1, with D possibly being TRBD1 (5 bases). Germline-derived CDR1 and CDR2 are SGHRS and YFSETQ. The CDR3 has 14 amino acids. Trimming stripped 0 bases from V and 8 bases from J, with 14 bases between. The CDR3: CASSLGQARDGYTF. CDR3 sequence (DNA): TGCGCCAGCAGCTTGGGGCAGGCCCGGGACGGCTACACCTTC.

The V gene is TRBV10-3, the J gene TRBJ2-7, with D possibly being TRBD1 (5 bases). V lost 4 bases, J lost 6 bases, and 13 bases lay in between. This CDR3 spans 13 amino acids. Germline CDR1 reads ENHRY; CDR2 reads SYGVKD. The CDR3 DNA is TGTGCCATCAGTGTGGGGCCTACCTCCGAGCAGTACTTC. Amino acid sequence: CAISVGPTSEQYF.

This clonotype was seen ten or more times. The chain joins TRBV12-3 or TRBV12-4 to TRBJ1-5; 10 bases match TRBD1. The length of the CDR3 is 12 residues. V lost 3 bases and J lost 11; bases outside the gene matches: 1. The CDR3 DNA reads as TGTGCCAGCAGTTTGGGGACAGGGGCCCAGCATTTT. Its translation is CASSLGTGAQHF.

The chain links TRBV6-1 to TRBJ1-1, with unresolved D. V dropped 4 bases and J dropped 4 bases, with 10 bases sitting between them. The V gene's germline CDR1 is MNHNS and CDR2 SASEGT. The CDR3 covers 13 residues. The CDR3 is CASSGHGITEAFF. The CDR3 region has the DNA TGTGCCAGCAGTGGACACGGTATCACTGAAGCTTTCTTT.

This clonotype was seen a few times. The CDR3 spells CASSLGGGGSTDTQYF. The CDR3 nucleotides are TGTGCCAGCAGCTTAGGGGGTGGCGGGAGCACAGATACGCAGTATTTT. This chain uses TRBV7-2 with TRBJ2-3, with D perhaps TRBD2 (5 bases). Between the trimmed V and J ends, which lost 1 base and 0 bases, there was a span of 11 bases. The V gene's germline CDR1 is SGHTA and CDR2 FQGNSA. The CDR3 totals 16 residues.